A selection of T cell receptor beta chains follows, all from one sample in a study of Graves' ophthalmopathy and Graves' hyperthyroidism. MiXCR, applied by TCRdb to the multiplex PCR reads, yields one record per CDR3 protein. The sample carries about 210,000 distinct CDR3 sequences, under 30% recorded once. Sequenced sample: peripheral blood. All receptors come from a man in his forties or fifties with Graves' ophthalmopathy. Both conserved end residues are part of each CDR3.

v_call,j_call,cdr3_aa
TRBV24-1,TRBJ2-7,CATSPSGYEQYF
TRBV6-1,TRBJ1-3,CASSEGGASGNTIYF
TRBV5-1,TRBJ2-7,CASSLRQGAAYEQYF
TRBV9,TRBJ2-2,CASSPRGDWTGELFF
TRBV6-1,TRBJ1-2,CASRSDSRVYTF
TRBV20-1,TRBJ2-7,CSAGSPPVPEQYF
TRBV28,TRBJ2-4,CASREQGGRAKNIQYF
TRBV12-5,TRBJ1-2,CASGLDNRATGYTF
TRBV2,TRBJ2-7,CASSGGPSGEQYF
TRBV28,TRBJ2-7,CASSFFSYEHYF
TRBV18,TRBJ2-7,CASSPPASGTYEQYF
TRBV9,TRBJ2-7,CASSVSGWTYEQYF
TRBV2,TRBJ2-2,CASNPGVSNTGELFF
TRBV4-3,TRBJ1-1,CASSQSQGLMNTEAFF
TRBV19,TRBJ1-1,CASSMTGNTEAFF
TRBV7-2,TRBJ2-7,CASSLAVTGTGGYEQYF
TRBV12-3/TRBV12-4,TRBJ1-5,CASGSGWPQHF
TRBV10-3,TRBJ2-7,CAISGQTISYEQYF
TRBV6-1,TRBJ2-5,CASTMLVDTETQYF
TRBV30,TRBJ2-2,CAWVRRGVDTGELFF
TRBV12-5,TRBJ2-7,CASGLVHPTSYEQYF
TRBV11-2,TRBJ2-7,CASSVDSSYEQYF
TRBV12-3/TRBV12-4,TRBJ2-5,CASSISARETQYF
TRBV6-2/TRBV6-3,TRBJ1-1,CASSLLGVHTEAFF
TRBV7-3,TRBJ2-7,CASSLLAGTAYEQYF
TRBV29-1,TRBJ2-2,CSVGAEGPTGELFF
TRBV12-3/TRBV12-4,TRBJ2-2,CASSFGSTGELFF
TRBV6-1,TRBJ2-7,CASNDGGYGEQYF
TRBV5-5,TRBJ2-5,CASSLSSGQETQYF
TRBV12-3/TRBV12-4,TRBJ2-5,CASLLAGQETQYF
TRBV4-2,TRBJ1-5,CASSPREGVQPQHF
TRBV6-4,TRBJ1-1,CASTGQGDQASF
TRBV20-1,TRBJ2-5,CSAPIGGGRETQYF
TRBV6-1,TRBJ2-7,CASSEEDRFYEQYF
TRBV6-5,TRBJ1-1,CASSYVLGIANTEAFF
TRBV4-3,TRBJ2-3,CASSQLLGMEGDTQYF
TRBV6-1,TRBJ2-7,CASGPTGGYYEQYF
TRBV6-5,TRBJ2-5,CASSLGGEQETQYF
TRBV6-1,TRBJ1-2,CASSEEWAGSGYTF
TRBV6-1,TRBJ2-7,CASFLRAGAAYEQYF
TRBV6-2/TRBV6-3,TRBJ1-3,CASSGNTIYF
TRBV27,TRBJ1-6,CASSFVGDSPLHF
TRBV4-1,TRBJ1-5,CASSQVPGQIQPQHF
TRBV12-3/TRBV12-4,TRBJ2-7,CASSETRGGRNLFDQQYF
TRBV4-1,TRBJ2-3,CASSQEPVPADTQYF
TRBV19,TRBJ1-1,CASSIWGANTEAFF
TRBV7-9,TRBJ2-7,CASSSPIPGVVHEQYF
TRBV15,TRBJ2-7,CATSRDPQASYEQYF
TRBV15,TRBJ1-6,CATSRDRGTGDSPLHF
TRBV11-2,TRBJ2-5,CASSLGLLYTETQYF
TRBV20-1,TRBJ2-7,CSARDREGVYEQYF